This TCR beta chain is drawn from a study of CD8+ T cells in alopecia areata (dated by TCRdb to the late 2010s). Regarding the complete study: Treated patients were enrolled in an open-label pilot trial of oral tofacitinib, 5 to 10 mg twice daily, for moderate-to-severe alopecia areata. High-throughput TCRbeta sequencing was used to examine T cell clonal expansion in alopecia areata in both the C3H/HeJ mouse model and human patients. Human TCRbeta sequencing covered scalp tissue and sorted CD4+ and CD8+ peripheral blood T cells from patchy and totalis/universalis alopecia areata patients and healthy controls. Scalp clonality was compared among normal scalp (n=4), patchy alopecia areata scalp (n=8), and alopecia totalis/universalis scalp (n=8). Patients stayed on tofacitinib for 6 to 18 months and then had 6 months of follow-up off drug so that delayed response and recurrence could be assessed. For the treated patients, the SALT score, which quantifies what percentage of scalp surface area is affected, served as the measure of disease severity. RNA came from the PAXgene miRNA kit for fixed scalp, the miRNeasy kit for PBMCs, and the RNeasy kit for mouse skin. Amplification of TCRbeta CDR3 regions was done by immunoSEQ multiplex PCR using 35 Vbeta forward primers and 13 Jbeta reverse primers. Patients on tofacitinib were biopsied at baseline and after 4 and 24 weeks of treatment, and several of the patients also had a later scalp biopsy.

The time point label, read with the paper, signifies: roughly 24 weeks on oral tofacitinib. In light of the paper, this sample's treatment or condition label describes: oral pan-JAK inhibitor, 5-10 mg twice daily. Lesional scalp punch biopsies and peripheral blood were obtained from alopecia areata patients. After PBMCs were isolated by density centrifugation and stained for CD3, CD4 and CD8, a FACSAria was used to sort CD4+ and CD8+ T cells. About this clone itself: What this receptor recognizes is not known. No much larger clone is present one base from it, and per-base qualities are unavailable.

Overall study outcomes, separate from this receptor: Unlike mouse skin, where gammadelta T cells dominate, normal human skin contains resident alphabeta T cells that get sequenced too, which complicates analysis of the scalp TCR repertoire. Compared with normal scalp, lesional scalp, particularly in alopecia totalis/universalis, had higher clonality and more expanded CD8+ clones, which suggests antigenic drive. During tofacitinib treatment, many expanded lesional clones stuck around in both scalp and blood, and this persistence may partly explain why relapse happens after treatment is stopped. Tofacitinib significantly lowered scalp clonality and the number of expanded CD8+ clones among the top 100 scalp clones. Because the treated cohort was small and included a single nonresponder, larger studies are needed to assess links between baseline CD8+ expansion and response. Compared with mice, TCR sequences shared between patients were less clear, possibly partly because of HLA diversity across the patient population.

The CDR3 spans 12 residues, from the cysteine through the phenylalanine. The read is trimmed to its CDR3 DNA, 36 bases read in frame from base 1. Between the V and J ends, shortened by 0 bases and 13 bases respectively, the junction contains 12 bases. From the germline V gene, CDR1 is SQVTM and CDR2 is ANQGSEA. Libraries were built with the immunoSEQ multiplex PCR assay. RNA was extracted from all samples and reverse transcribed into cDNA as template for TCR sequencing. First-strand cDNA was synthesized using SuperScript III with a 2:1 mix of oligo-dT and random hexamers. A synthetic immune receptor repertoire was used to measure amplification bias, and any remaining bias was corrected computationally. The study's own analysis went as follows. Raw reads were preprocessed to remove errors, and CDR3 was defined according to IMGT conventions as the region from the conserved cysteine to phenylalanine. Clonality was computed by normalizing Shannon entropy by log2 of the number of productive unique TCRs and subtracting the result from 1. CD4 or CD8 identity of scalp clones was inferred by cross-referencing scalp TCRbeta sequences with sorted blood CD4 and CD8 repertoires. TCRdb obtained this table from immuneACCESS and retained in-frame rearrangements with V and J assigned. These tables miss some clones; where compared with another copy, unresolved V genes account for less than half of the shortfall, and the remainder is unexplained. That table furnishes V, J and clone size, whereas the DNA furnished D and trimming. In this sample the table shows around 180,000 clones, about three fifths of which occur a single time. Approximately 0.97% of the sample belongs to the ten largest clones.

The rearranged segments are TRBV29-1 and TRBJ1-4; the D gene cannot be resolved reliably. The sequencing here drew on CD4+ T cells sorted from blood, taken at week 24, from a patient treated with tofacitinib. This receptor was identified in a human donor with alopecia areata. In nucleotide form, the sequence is TGCAGCGTTGAAGAGAAGCCTGGAGGACTGTTTTTT. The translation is CSVEEKPGGLFF.